The entry below gives a single TCR beta chain sequence along with its context. Sequenced by immunoSEQ multiplex PCR; TCRdb stores in-frame clones only, minus some. Seen here are more than 150,000 clones, about nine tenths observed once, and the top ten hold 6.7%. The data belong to a study of blood T cell repertoires in COVID-19. The CDR3 length is 14 residues. Germline CDR1 and CDR2: SEHNR and FQNEAQ (reference sequence). The germline V and J ends were trimmed by 5 bases and 3 bases, with 13 bases remaining between them. The sequencing sample was made of peripheral blood. This receptor was identified in a middle-aged man with acute or convalescent COVID-19. The chain couples TRBV7-9 to TRBJ1-1; TRBD1 is a possible D gene (6 bases). CDR3 loop: CASSARGGDTEAFF. The DNA of the CDR3 is TGTGCCAGCAGCGCGAGGGGGGGCGACACTGAAGCTTTCTTT. Full variable domain (remainder filled in from reference TRBV7-9 and TRBJ1-1): DTGVSQNPRHKITKRGQNVTFRCDPISEHNRLYWYRQTLGQGPEFLTYFQNEAQLEKSRLLSDRFSAERPKGSFSTLEIQRTEQGDSAMYLCASSARGGDTEAFFGQGTRLTVV.